The 16 T cell receptor beta chains in this list originate from one sample, sequenced in a study of blood T cell repertoires in COVID-19 (dated by TCRdb to about 2020). Libraries came from the immunoSEQ multiplex PCR assay. In TCRdb, the immuneACCESS table is reduced to in-frame sequences with V and J assigned. These tables do not hold every clone; where another copy was compared, an unresolved V gene accounts for under half, and the others remain unexplained. In all, the sample holds some 150,000 clones, and 83% of those were seen once. 12% of the sample comes from the top ten. Material: peripheral blood. Receptors originate from a woman in her sixties with COVID-19, enrolled during active disease.

The V gene is TRBV10-1, the J gene TRBJ2-3; TRBD2 might be the D (5 bases). The V gene's germline CDR1 is WNHNN and CDR2 SYGVQD (reference sequence). This CDR3 spans 15 amino acids. The V gene lost 2 bases and the J gene lost 5 bases, with 14 bases spanning the gap. The CDR3 nucleotides read TGCGCCAGCAGTGAGATGTCGGGGTCGGGAGATACGCAGTATTTT. It yields the protein CASSEMSGSGDTQYF.

The genes are TRBV18 and TRBJ1-1; D not certain. The V gene's germline CDR1 is KGHSH and CDR2 LQKENI. Trimming cost V 0 bases and J 2 bases, with 7 bases left between them. The CDR3 contains 14 residues. CDR3 in amino acids: CASSPPHRNTEAFF. CDR3 nucleotide sequence: TGTGCCAGCTCACCACCGCACAGAAACACTGAAGCTTTCTTT.

V and J are TRBV10-3 and TRBJ1-2; TRBD1 is a possible D gene (6 bases). This CDR3 region has 13 residues. Trimming took 5 bases from V and 3 from J, leaving 10 bases between them. CDR1 ENHRY and CDR2 SYGVKD come from the germline V gene. The chain's CDR3 is CAISRTEDYGYTF. The CDR3 nucleotides are TGTGCCATCAGTCGGACAGAGGACTATGGCTACACCTTC.

As for this clone: In the same sample, other DNA sequences code for this CDR3. This chain joins TRBV7-9 and TRBJ1-5; a possible D gene is TRBD1 (6 bases). Trimming stripped 5 bases from V and 4 bases from J, with 9 bases between. This CDR3 has 13 residues. Germline CDR1 is SEHNR and CDR2 is FQNEAQ (reference sequence). This chain's CDR3 is CASSRGANQPQHF. CDR3 nucleotide sequence: TGTGCCAGCAGCCGGGGGGCGAATCAGCCCCAGCATTTT.

This chain joins TRBV6-1 and TRBJ2-7; 10 bases agree with TRBD1. CDR3 length: 16 amino acids. CDR1 and CDR2 from the germline V gene are MNHNS and SASEGT. J lost 2 bases, V lost 4 bases, and 8 bases had no gene match. CDR3 residues: CASSVRQGAEAYEQYF. The CDR3, as DNA: TGTGCCAGCAGTGTCCGACAGGGGGCTGAAGCCTACGAGCAGTACTTC.

The V call is TRBV3-1 (or the pseudogene TRBV3-2), the J call TRBJ1-2; weak D call: TRBD1 (5 bases). Germline V gene sequence: CDR1 LGHDT, CDR2 YNNKEL (reference sequence). CDR3 length: 15 amino acids. V lost 0 bases, J lost 4 bases, and 12 bases lay in between. DNA for the CDR3: TGTGCCAGCAGCCAAGATCACCGGGGGAGCTATGGCTACACCTTC. This gives the protein CASSQDHRGSYGYTF.

In this sample, this clone turned up once. This chain connects TRBV6-5 to TRBJ2-7, with 7 bases lining up with TRBD1. CDR1 is MNHEY, CDR2 SVGAGI, per germline. The trim removed 8 bases at V and 6 bases at J, leaving 7 bases unmatched. The CDR3 extends over 12 amino acids. The CDR3 here is CASGRGRGEQYF. CDR3 DNA sequence: TGTGCCAGCGGCAGGGGGAGAGGCGAGCAGTACTTC.

This rearrangement joins TRBV7-3 to TRBJ2-3; 8 bases line up with TRBD2. The CDR3 has 14 amino acids. In germline, CDR1 is SGHTA, CDR2 FQGTGA. Trimming cost V 4 bases and J 8 bases; bases outside gene matches: 8. The CDR3 coding sequence is TGTGCCAGCAGCTCGGGACTAGGCGTGGTTACGCAGTATTTT. Translation: CASSSGLGVVTQYF.

V gene TRBV30 combines with J gene TRBJ1-1, with D unresolved. The germline CDR1 and CDR2 sequences are GTSNPN and SVGIG (reference sequence). The ends were cut back, 1 base at V and 1 base at J, with 10 bases in the middle. CDR3 length equals 14 residues. The CDR3 loop reads CAWSDPRGNTEAFF. CDR3 bases: TGTGCCTGGAGTGACCCCCGGGGGAACACTGAAGCTTTCTTT.

The chain links TRBV6-5 to TRBJ2-7, with D perhaps TRBD2 (5 bases). CDR3 size: 13 residues. The V end lost 6 bases, the J end lost 6 bases, and 15 bases lay between the germline ends. Germline V gene sequence: CDR1 MNHEY, CDR2 SVGAGI. CDR3 DNA sequence: TGTGCCAGCAGCAGTGAGGGCCTTGGCGAGCAGTACTTC. Translating gives CASSSEGLGEQYF.

The count of this clone is one. The chain uses TRBV10-3 and TRBJ2-3; TRBD2 agrees at 8 bases. After removal of 2 bases from V and 5 bases from J, the junction contained 3 bases not matched to a gene. This CDR3 is 14 amino acids long. Germline-derived CDR1 and CDR2 are ENHRY and SYGVKD. CDR3 loop: CAISETGGLDTQYF. The CDR3 nucleotides are TGTGCCATCAGTGAGACGGGAGGGTTAGATACGCAGTATTTT.

The genes are TRBV30 and TRBJ1-2, with D hard to call. V was cut by 0 bases and J by 2 bases, with 13 bases left in between. This CDR3 is 15 amino acids long. Germline V CDR1 and CDR2: GTSNPN, SVGIG (reference sequence). This CDR3 reads CAWSVLGAANYGYTF. The CDR3 nucleotides read TGTGCCTGGAGTGTATTGGGAGCCGCCAACTATGGCTACACCTTC.

This clone has just one count. The J gene is TRBJ1-2, the V gene TRBV15, with D possibly matching TRBD1 (5 bases). V shed 4 bases and J shed 3 bases, with 12 bases lying between them. CDR3 length: 14 amino acids. Per germline, CDR1 LNHNV and CDR2 YYDKDF (reference sequence). CDR3 in DNA: TGTGCCACCAGCATCAGTGCAGGGCACTATGGCTACACCTTC. Protein product: CATSISAGHYGYTF.

The chain recombines TRBV30 with TRBJ1-6; possibly TRBD1 for D (6 bases). Germline CDR1 reads GTSNPN; CDR2 reads SVGIG (reference sequence). CDR3 length equals 13 residues. V shed 5 bases and J shed 8 bases, with 13 bases lying between them. The CDR3 spells CAWLTGIDSPLHF. The CDR3 nucleotides are TGTGCCTGGCTCACAGGGATCGATTCACCCCTCCACTTT.

This clone showed up just a few times. V and J are TRBV27 and TRBJ1-5; 7 bases align to TRBD1. V lost 5 bases to trimming and J lost 0 bases; unmatched junction nucleotides: 13. The CDR3 contains 18 residues. Per the germline V gene, CDR1 is MNHEY and CDR2 is SMNVEV (reference sequence). In DNA form, the CDR3 reads TGTGCCAGCAGTCTTACCCCGGGACAGCCCTATAGCAATCAGCCCCAGCATTTT. It translates to CASSLTPGQPYSNQPQHF.

V usage is TRBV5-1 and J usage is TRBJ1-2; no clear D gene. Germline V CDR1 and CDR2: SGHRS, YFSETQ. This CDR3 contains 14 residues. Trimming took off 2 bases at V and 5 bases at J, with 13 bases between the two ends. The CDR3 is CASSLQSDGYGYTF. CDR3 DNA sequence: TGCGCCAGCAGCTTACAGTCCGATGGGTATGGCTACACCTTC.